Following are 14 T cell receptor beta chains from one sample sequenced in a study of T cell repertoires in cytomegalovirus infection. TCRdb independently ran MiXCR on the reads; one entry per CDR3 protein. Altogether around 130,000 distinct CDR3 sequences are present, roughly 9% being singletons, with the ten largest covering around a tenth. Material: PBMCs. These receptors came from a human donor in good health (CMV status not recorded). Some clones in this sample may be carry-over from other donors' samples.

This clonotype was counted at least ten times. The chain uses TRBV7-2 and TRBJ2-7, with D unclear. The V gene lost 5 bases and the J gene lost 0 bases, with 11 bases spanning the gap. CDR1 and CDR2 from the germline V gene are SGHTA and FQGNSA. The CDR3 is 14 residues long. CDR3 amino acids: CASSTGRGSYEQYF. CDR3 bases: TGTGCCAGCAGCACCGGACGAGGCTCCTACGAGCAGTACTTC. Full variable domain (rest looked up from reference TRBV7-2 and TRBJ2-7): GAGVSQSPSNKVTEKGKDVELRCDPISGHTALYWYRQSLGQGLEFLIYFQGNSAPDKSGLPSDRFSAERTGGSVSTLTIQRTQQEDSAVYLCASSTGRGSYEQYFGPGTRLTVT.

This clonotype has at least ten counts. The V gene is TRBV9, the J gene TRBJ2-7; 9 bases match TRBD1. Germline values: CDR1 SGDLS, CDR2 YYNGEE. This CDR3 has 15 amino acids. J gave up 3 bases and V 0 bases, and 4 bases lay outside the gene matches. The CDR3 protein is CASSVAAGQGYEQYF. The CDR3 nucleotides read TGTGCCAGCAGCGTAGCTGCGGGACAGGGCTACGAGCAGTACTTC.

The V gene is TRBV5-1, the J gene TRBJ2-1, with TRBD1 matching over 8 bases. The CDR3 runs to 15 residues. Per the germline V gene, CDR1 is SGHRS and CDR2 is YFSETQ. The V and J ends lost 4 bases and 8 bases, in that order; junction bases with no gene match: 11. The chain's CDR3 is CASSLGQGRVYEQFF. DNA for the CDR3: TGCGCCAGCAGCCTAGGACAGGGAAGAGTTTATGAGCAGTTCTTC.

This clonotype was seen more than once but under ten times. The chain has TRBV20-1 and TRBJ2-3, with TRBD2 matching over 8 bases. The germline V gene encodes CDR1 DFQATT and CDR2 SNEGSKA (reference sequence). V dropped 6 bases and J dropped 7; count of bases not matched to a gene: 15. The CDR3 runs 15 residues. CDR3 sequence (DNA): TGCAGTGCAAACGTTCGACTAGCGACGTCAAATACGCAGTATTTT. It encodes CSANVRLATSNTQYF.

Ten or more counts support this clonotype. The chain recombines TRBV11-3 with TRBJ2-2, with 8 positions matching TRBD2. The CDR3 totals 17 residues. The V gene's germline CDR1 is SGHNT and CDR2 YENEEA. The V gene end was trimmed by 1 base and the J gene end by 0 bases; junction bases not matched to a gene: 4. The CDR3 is CASSLVLAGSNTGELFF. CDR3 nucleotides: TGTGCCAGCAGCTTAGTTCTAGCGGGCTCGAACACCGGGGAGCTGTTTTTT.

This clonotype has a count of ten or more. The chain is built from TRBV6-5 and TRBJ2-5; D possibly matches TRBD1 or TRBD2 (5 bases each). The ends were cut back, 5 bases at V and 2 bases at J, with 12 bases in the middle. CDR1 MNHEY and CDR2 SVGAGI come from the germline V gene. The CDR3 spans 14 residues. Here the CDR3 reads CASSTGLIQETQYF. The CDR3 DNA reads TGTGCCAGCAGTACAGGACTTATACAAGAGACCCAGTACTTC.

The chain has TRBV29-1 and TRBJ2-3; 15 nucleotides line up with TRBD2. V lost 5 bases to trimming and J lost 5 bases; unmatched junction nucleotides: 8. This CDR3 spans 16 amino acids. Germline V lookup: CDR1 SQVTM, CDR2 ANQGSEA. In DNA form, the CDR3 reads TGCAGCGTTAACCGGACTAGCGGGGGGGCCATAGATACGCAGTATTTT. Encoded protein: CSVNRTSGGAIDTQYF.

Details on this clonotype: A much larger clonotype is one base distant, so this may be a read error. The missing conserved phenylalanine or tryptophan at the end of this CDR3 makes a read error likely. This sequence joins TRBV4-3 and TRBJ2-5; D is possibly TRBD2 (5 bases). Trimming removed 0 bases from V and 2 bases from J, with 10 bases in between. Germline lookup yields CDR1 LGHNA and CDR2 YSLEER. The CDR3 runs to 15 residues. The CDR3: CASSQDWETQETQYY. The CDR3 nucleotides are TGCGCCAGCAGCCAAGATTGGGAGACGCAAGAGACCCAGTACTAC.

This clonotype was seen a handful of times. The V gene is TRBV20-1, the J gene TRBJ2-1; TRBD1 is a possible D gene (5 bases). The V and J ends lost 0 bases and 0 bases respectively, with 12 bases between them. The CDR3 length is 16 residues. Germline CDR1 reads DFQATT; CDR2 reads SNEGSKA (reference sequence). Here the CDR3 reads CSAREWGHLSYNEQFF. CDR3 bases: TGCAGTGCTAGAGAGTGGGGCCACCTCTCCTACAATGAGCAGTTCTTC.

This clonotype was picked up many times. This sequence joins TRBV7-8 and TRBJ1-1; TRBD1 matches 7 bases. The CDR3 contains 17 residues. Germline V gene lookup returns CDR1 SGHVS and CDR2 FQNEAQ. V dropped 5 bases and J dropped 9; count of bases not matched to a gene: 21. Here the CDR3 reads CASSQDKPGTDLYQAFF. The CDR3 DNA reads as TGTGCCAGCAGCCAGGACAAGCCTGGGACAGACTTATACCAAGCTTTCTTT.

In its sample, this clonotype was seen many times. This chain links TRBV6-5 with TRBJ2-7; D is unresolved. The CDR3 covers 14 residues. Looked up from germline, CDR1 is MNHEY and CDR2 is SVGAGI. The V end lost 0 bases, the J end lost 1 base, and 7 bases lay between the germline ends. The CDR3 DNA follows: TGTGCCAGCAGTTACTCAGTAGGGTCCTACGAGCAGTACTTC. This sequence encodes CASSYSVGSYEQYF.

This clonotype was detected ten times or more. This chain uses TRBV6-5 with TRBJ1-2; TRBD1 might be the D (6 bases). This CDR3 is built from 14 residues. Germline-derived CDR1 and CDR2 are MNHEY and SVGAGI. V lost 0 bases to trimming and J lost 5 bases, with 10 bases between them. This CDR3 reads CASSYSRQGYGYTF. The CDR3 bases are TGTGCCAGCAGTTACTCCCGGCAGGGGTATGGCTACACCTTC.

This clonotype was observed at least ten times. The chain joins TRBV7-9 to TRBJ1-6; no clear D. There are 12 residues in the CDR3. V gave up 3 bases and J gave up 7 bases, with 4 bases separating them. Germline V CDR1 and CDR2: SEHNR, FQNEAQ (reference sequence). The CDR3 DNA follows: TGTGCCAGCAGCTTCATCAATTCACCCCTCCACTTT. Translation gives CASSFINSPLHF. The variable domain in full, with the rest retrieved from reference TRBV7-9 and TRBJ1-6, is DTGVSQNPRHKITKRGQNVTFRCDPISEHNRLYWYRQTLGQGPEFLTYFQNEAQLEKSRLLSDRFSAERPKGSFSTLEIQRTEQGDSAMYLCASSFINSPLHFGNGTRLTVT.

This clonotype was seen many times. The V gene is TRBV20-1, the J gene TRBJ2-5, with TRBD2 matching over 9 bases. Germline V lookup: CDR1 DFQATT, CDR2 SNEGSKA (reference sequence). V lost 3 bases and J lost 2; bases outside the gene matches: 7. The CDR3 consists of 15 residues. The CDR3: CSASSLAGIQETQYF. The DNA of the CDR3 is TGCAGTGCTAGTTCGCTAGCGGGGATACAAGAGACCCAGTACTTC.